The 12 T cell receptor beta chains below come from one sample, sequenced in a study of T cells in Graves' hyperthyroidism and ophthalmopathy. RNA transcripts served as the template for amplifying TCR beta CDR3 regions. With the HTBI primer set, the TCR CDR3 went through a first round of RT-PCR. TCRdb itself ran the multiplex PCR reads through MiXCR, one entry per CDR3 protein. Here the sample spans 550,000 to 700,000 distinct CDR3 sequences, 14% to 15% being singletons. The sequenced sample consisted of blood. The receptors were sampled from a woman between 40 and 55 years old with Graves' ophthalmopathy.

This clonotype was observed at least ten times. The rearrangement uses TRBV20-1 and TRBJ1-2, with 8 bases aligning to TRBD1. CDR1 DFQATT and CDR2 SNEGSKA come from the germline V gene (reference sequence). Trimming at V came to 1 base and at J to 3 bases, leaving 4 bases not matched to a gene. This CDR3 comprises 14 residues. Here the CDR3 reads CSARGTGPHYGYTF. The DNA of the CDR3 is TGCAGTGCTAGAGGGACAGGGCCCCACTATGGCTACACCTTC.

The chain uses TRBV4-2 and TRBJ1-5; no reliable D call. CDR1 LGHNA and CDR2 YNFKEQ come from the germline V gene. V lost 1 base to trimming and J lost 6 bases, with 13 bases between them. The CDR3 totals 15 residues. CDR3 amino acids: CASSQGVGAGQPQHF. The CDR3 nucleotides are TGTGCCAGCAGCCAAGGAGTGGGAGCGGGTCAGCCCCAGCATTTT.

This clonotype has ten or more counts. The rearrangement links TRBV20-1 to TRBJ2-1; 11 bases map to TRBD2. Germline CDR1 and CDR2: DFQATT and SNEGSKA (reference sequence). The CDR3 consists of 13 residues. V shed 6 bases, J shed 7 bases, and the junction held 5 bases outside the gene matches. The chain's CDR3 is CSAGSGRANEQFF. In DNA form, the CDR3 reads TGCAGTGCCGGTAGCGGGAGGGCAAATGAGCAGTTCTTC.

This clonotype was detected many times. The DNA for the CDR3 is TGTGCCAGCAGGGGGACAGAGAACACCGGGGAGCTGTTTTTT. Its translation is CASRGTENTGELFF. V usage is TRBV27 and J usage is TRBJ2-2, with 7 bases matching TRBD1. The CDR3 length is 14 residues. V shed 6 bases and J 1 base; nucleotides not matched to a gene: 2. From germline, CDR1 is MNHEY and CDR2 SMNVEV (reference sequence).

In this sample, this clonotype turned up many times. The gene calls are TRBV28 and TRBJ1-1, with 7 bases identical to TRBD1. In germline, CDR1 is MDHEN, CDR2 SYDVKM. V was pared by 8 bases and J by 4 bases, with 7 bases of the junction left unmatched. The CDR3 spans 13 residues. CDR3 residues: CASGRQGSTEAFF. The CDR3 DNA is TGTGCCAGCGGGCGACAGGGCAGCACTGAAGCTTTCTTT.

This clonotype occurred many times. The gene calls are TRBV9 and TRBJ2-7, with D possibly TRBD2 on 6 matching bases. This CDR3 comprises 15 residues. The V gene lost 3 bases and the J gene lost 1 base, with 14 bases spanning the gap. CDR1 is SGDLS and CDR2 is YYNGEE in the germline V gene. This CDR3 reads CASSAGGSPSYEQYF. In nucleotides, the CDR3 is TGTGCCAGCAGCGCTGGAGGGAGCCCATCCTACGAGCAGTACTTC.

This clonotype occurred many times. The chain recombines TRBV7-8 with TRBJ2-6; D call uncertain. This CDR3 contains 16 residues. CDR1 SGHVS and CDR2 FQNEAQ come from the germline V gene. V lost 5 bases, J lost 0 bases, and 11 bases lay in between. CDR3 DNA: TGTGCCAGCAGCAACTCTGGGGACTCTGGGGCCAACGTCCTGACTTTC. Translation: CASSNSGDSGANVLTF. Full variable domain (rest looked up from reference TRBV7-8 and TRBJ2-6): GAGVSQSPRYKVAKRGQDVALRCDPISGHVSLFWYQQALGQGPEFLTYFQNEAQLDKSGLPSDRFFAERPEGSVSTLKIQRTQQEDSAVYLCASSNSGDSGANVLTFGAGSRLTVL.

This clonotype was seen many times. This chain's CDR3 is CASTPSGSLVPQHF. The CDR3 nucleotides read TGCGCCAGCACCCCCTCAGGGTCCCTAGTGCCCCAGCATTTT. This chain connects TRBV5-1 to TRBJ1-5; weak D call: TRBD1 (5 bases). CDR1 and CDR2 (germline): SGHRS, YFSETQ. The CDR3 contains 14 residues. V was cut by 6 bases and J by 9 bases, with 19 bases left in between. The complete variable domain, with remaining parts taken from reference TRBV5-1 and TRBJ1-5, reads KAGVTQTPRYLIKTRGQQVTLSCSPISGHRSVSWYQQTPGQGLQFLFEYFSETQRNKGNFPGRFSGRQFSNSRSEMNVSTLELGDSALYLCASTPSGSLVPQHFGDGTRLSIL.

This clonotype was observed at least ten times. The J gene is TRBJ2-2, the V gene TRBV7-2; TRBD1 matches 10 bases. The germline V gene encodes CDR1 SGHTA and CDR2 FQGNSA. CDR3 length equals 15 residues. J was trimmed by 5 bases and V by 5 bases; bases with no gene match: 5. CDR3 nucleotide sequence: TGTGCCAGCAGCCAATGGACAGGGGGGACCGGGGAGCTGTTTTTT. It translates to CASSQWTGGTGELFF.

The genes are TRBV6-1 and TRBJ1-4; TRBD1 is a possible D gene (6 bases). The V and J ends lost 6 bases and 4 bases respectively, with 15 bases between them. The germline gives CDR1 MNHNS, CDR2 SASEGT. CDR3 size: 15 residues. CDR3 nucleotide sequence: TGTGCCAGCAGAACTCTAGGGACATTTAATGAAAAACTGTTTTTT. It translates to CASRTLGTFNEKLFF.

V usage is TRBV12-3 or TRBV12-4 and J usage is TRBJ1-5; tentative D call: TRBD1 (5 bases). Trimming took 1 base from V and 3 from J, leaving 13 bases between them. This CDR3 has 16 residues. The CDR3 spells CASSLGGRVNNQPQHF. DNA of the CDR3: TGTGCCAGCAGTTTAGGGGGCAGGGTTAACAATCAGCCCCAGCATTTT.

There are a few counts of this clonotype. CDR3: CASSLAGTTVGETQYF. The CDR3 DNA reads as TGCGCCAGCAGCTTGGCCGGGACTACCGTGGGGGAGACCCAGTACTTC. The rearrangement links TRBV5-1 to TRBJ2-5, with 7 bases aligning to TRBD2. The V gene's germline CDR1 is SGHRS and CDR2 YFSETQ. The CDR3 contains 16 residues. V was pared by 0 bases and J by 5 bases, with 10 bases of the junction left unmatched.